This record looks at one T cell receptor beta chain sequence and its context. Its antigen is undetermined. The source of the sample is a study of shared clonotypes between healthy human individuals. Sequenced by immunoSEQ multiplex PCR; TCRdb stores in-frame clones only, minus some. The table has roughly 320,000 clones, around 87% seen once. Study outcomes and limitations: The study generally estimated greater richness for naive than memory subsets.

Germline V gene lookup returns CDR1 SEHNR and CDR2 FQNEAQ (reference sequence). Trimming cost V 8 bases and J 2 bases, with 13 bases left between them. This CDR3 contains 14 residues. To make CD8 memory, CD45RO+ cells were put together with CCR7-negative CD45RA+ TemRA cells. The TCR sequence derives from a man aged 18 to 29 in good health. Sequenced input: memory CD8+ T cells sorted from blood. Subset denoted: CD45RO+ cells pooled with CCR7-negative TemRA cells. The chain combines TRBV7-9 with TRBJ2-1, with a tentative D call TRBD2 (6 bases). The CDR3 bases are TGTGCCAGCGCGGGATTTTCCCCCTACAATGAGCAGTTCTTC. Amino acids: CASAGFSPYNEQFF. The entire variable domain, with the rest obtained from reference TRBV7-9 and TRBJ2-1, is as follows: DTGVSQNPRHKITKRGQNVTFRCDPISEHNRLYWYRQTLGQGPEFLTYFQNEAQLEKSRLLSDRFSAERPKGSFSTLEIQRTEQGDSAMYLCASAGFSPYNEQFFGPGTRLTVL.